What follows describes a single T cell receptor (beta chain). This entry belongs to a study of T-cell memory formation after mild COVID-19. Study background: TCR clusters mostly belonged to single donors.

In TCRdb, the 5' RACE reads were re-called with MiXCR into one record per CDR3 protein. The table shows fewer than 700,000 distinct CDR3 sequences, with about a fifth occurring only once. The V end lost 0 bases, the J end lost 14 bases, and 16 bases lay between the germline ends. Germline-derived CDR1 and CDR2 are MNHNY and SVGAGI (reference sequence). The CDR3 has 13 residues. The chain has TRBV6-6 and TRBJ1-2; no reliable D call. Input material: PBMCs or a T cell subset sorted from them (not recorded which). The origin of this receptor is an adult woman who had mild COVID-19 (a few samples of this study predate the infection). Cell type and time point are not known. CDR3 sequence: CASSYSSTVNKTF. For the CDR3, the DNA is TGTGCCAGCAGTTACTCGAGCACCGTTAATAAGACCTTC.